This T cell receptor (beta chain) was recovered during a study of CD8 T cells in Susac syndrome (dated by TCRdb to between 2018 and 2020). For the wider study: The study used repertoire sequencing to test whether antigen drove CD8+ T cell activation and differentiation in Susac syndrome. Broad study findings and their caveats: The TCR sequencing and HLA analysis was acknowledged to have included a relatively small number of individuals.

Peripheral blood CD8+ and CD4+ T cells from healthy donors, Susac syndrome patients and multiple sclerosis patients were profiled by high-throughput TCR beta sequencing. The multiple sclerosis controls were treatment-naive patients who had stable or active relapsing-remitting disease and met the revised McDonald criteria. Bulk CD8+ and CD4+ T cells were purified magnetically by negative isolation, whereas CD8+ TEMRA cells were enriched by FACS. Blood was drawn into EDTA tubes, processed within 24 hours, and PBMCs were isolated by density gradient centrifugation. PBMCs intended for TCR sequencing were frozen in liquid nitrogen and were later thawed in a 37 degrees C water bath. The sorted or isolated CD4+, CD8+ and CD8+ TEMRA cells reached a purity of at least 90%. RNA was extracted using the RNeasy kit, and roughly 0.5 to 1 microgram was reverse transcribed with random hexamers. TCR beta CDR3 regions were amplified with the immunoSEQ multiplex PCR assay covering 54 Vbeta and 13 Jbeta segments. PCR amplification bias was corrected using a synthetic template baseline for primer optimization and computational correction. Per the source publication's procedure: Reads were assigned to V, D and J genes according to IMGT and analyzed in immunoSEQ Analyzer, with only productive sequences retained. Clonality was computed as one minus Shannon entropy normalized by log2 of the number of productive unique sequences. For each patient and control, public and private clones were evaluated among the 100 most prevalent clones. Clones were defined as Susac-specific when absent from the healthy and MS cohorts, from about 1,100 published viral clones and from other ImmuneACCESS disease sequences. TCRdb ran its own pipeline on the public reads, namely fastp trimming at Q25 and MiXCR clone calling, and kept in-frame beta chains. Each CDR3 protein gets just one entry, which takes the most common genes and DNA from the rows behind it. These V and J calls rely on TCRdb rather than the paper's analysis. A total of approximately 70,000 distinct CDR3 sequences appear in this sample, over 90% of them only once. 0.11% of the sample goes to the ten largest clones.

On this clonotype itself: The target of this receptor is not known. Per-nucleotide qualities are absent, and no much larger clonotype sits a single base away.

In the germline V gene (reference sequence), CDR1 corresponds to DFQATT and CDR2 to SNEGSKA. V gives up 0 bases and J gives up 14 bases, and the segment between their germline ends measures 8 bases. The CDR3, from cysteine to phenylalanine, totals 11 residues. Here the CDR3 DNA is all that survives: 33 bases in frame from base 1. This clonotype was obtained from a human donor with multiple sclerosis. Recombination linked TRBV20-1 to TRBJ1-6; no D gene is confidently identified. The sample taken for sequencing was CD4+ T cells from PBMCs. CDR3 region: CSARDGPSLHF. The DNA is TGCAGTGCTAGAGATGGCCCTTCCCTCCACTTT.